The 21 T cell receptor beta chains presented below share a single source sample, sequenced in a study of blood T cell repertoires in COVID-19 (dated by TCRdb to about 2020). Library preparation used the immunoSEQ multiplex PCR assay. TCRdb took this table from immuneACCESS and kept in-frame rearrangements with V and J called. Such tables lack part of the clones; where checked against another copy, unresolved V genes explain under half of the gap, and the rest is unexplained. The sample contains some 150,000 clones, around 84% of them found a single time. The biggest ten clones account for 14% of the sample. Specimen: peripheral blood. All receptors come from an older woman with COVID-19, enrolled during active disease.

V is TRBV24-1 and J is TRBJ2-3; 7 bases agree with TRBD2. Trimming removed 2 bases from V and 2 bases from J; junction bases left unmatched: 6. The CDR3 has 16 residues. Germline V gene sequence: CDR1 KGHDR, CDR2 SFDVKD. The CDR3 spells CATSDSIGGDTDTQYF. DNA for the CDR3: TGTGCCACCAGTGATTCTATTGGGGGGGACACAGATACGCAGTATTTT.

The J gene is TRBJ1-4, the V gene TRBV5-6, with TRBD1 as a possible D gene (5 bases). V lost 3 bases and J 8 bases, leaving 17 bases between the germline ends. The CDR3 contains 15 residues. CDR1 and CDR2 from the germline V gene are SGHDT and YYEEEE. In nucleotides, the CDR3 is TGTGCCAGCAGCTCGGCGGGGCCTCCAAGCGAAAAACTGTTTTTT. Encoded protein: CASSSAGPPSEKLFF.

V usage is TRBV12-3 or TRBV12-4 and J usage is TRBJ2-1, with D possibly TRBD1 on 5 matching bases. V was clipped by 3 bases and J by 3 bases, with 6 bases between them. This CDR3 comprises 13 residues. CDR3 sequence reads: CASSFQGYNEQFF. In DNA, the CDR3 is TGTGCCAGCAGTTTTCAGGGCTACAATGAGCAGTTCTTC.

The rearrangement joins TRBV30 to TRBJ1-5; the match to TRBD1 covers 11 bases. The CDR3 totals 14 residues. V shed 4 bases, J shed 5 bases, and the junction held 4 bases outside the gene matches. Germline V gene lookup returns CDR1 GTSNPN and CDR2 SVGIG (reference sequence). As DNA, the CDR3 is TGTGCCTGGACGGACAGGGGGCAGGATCAGCCCCAGCATTTT. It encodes CAWTDRGQDQPQHF.

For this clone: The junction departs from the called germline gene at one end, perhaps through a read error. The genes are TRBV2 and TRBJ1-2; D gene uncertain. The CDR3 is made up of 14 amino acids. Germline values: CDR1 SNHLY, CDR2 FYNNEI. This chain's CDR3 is CATSYEGFRYGYTF. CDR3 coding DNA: TGTGCCACCAGTTACGAGGGATTTCGGTATGGCTACACCTTC.

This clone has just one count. CDR3 sequence reads: CASSSDGGRGYGYTF. As DNA, the CDR3 is TGTGCCAGCAGTTCGGACGGAGGTCGCGGCTATGGCTACACCTTC. The V call is TRBV28, the J call TRBJ1-2; D not resolved. CDR3 length: 15 amino acids. Germline assignment: CDR1 MDHEN and CDR2 SYDVKM. Trimming pared 4 bases from V and 4 bases from J, leaving 16 bases between.

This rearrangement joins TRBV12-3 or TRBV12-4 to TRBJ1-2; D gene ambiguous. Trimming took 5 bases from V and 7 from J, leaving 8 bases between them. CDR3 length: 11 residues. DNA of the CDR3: TGTGCCAGCAGTATACGCGGTGGCTACACCTTC. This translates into CASSIRGGYTF.

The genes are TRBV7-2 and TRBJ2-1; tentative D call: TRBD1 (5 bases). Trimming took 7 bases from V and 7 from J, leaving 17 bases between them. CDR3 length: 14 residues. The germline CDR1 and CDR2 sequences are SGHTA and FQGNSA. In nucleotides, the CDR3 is TGTGCCAGCACCCTGGACCAGGGTTGGAATGAGCAGTTCTTC. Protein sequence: CASTLDQGWNEQFF.

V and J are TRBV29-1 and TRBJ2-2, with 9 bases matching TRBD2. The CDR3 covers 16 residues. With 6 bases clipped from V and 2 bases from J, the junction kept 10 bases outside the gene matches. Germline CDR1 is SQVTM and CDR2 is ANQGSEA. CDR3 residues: CSVRAGTSKNTGELFF. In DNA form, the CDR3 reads TGCAGCGTCCGTGCCGGGACTAGCAAAAACACCGGGGAGCTGTTTTTT.

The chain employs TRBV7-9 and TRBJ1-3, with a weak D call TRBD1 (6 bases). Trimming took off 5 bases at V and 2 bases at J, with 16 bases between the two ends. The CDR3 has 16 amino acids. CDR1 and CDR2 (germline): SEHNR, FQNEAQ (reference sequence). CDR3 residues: CASSTSGGAAGNTIYF. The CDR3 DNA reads TGTGCCAGCAGCACCTCCGGGGGGGCAGCTGGAAACACCATATATTTT.

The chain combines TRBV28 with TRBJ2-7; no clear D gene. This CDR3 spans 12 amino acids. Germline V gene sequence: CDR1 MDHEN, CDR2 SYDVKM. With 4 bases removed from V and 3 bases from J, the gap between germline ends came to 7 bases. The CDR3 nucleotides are TGTGCCAGCAGTTCCCCCCTCTACGAGCAGTACTTC. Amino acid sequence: CASSSPLYEQYF. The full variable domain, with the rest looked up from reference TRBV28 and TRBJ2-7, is DVKVTQSSRYLVKRTGEKVFLECVQDMDHENMFWYRQDPGLGLRLIYFSYDVKMKEKGDIPEGYSVSREKKERFSLILESASTNQTSMYLCASSSPLYEQYFGPGTRLTVT.

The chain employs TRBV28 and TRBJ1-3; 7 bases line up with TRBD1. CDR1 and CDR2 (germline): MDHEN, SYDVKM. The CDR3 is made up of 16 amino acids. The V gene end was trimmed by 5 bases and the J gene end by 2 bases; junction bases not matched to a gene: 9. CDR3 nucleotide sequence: TGTGCCAGCAGTGGAGGGGGCGCGAATGCTGGAAACACCATATATTTT. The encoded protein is CASSGGGANAGNTIYF.

The CDR3 nucleotides are TGTGCCAGCTCACCGGAGCGGGAGGGCCTAGAGACCCAGTACTTC. Its protein product is CASSPEREGLETQYF. This rearrangement joins TRBV18 to TRBJ2-5, with 10 bases lining up with TRBD2. In germline, CDR1 is KGHSH, CDR2 LQKENI. V shed 3 bases and J 4 bases; nucleotides not matched to a gene: 5. The CDR3 length is 15 residues.

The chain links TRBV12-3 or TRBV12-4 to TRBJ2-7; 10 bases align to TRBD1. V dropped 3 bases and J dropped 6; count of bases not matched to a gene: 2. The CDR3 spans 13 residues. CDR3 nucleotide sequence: TGTGCCAGCAGTTTTGGGACAGGGGCCGAGCAGTACGTC. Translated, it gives CASSFGTGAEQYV.

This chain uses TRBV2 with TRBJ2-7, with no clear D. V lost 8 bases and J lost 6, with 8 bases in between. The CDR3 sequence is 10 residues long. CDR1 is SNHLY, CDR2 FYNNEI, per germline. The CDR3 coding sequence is TGTGCCAGCTCGGTTGCCGAGCAGTACGTC. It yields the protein CASSVAEQYV.

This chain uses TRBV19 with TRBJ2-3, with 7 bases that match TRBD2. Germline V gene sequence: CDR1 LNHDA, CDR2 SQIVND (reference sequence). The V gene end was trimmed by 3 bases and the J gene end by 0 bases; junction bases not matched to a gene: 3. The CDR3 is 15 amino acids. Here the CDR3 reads CASSILAASTDTQYF. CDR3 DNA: TGTGCCAGTAGTATCCTAGCGGCTAGCACAGATACGCAGTATTTT.

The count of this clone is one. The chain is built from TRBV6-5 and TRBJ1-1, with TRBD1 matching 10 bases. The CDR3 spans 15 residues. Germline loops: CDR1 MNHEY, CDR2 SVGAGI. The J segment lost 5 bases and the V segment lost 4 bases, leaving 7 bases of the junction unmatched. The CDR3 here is CASSFQDRGGTEAFF. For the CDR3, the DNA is TGTGCCAGCAGTTTCCAGGACAGGGGGGGGACTGAAGCTTTCTTT.

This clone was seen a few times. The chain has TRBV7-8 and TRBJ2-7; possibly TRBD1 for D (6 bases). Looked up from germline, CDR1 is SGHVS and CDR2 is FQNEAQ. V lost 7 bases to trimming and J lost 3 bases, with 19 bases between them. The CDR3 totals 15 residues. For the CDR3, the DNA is TGTGCCAGCACCTCCCCGGGACACCAAGACTACGAGCAGTACTTC. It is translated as CASTSPGHQDYEQYF.

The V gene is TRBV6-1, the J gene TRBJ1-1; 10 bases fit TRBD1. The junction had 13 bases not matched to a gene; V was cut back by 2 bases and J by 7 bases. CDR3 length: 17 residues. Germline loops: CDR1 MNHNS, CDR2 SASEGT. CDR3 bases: TGTGCCAGCAGTGAACGAGCGACAGGGGGCGTACGCAATGAAGCTTTCTTT. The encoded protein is CASSERATGGVRNEAFF.

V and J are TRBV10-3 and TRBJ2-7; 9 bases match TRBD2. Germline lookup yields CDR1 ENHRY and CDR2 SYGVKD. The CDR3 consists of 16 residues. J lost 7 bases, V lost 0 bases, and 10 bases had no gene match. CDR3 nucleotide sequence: TGTGCCATCAGTGAGTCGATTTCCCGGCTAGCGGGGGAGCAGTACTTC. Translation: CAISESISRLAGEQYF.

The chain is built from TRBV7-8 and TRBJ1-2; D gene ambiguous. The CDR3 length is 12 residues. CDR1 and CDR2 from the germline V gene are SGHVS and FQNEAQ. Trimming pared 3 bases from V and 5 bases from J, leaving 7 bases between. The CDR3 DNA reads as TGTGCCAGCAGCTTCGAGATTTATGGCTACACCTTC. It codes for CASSFEIYGYTF. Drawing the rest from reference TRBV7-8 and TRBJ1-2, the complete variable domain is GAGVSQSPRYKVAKRGQDVALRCDPISGHVSLFWYQQALGQGPEFLTYFQNEAQLDKSGLPSDRFFAERPEGSVSTLKIQRTQQEDSAVYLCASSFEIYGYTFGSGTRLTVV.